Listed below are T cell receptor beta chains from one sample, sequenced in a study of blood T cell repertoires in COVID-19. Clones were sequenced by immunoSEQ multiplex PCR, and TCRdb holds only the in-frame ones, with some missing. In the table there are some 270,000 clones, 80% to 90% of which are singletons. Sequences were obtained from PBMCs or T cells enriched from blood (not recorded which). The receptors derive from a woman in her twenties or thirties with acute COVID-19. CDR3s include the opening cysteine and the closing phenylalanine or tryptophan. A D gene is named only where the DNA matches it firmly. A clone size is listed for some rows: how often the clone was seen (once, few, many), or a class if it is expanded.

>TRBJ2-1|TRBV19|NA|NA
TGTGCCAGTAGTTTATACGAGGAGCAGTTCTTC
CASSLYEEQFF
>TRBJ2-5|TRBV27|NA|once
TGTGCCAGCAGTTTCTTGGGGCCGAAGCCCAGGGCCCAGTACTTC
CASSFLGPKPRAQYF
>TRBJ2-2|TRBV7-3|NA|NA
TGTGCCAGCAGCTTAACCTCGGGGAACACCGGGGAGCTGTTTTTT
CASSLTSGNTGELFF
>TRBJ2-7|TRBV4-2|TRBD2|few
TGTGCCAGCAGCCAAGATATCAAGGGACTAGCGTCCCTCGAGCAGTACTTC
CASSQDIKGLASLEQYF
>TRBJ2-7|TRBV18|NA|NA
TGTGCCAGCTCACCAGCCAGTCGGGTGGAGCAGTACTTC
CASSPASRVEQYF
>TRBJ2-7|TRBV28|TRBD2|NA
TGTGCCAGCAGTTTAACTAGCGAAAACTACGAGCAGTACTTC
CASSLTSENYEQYF
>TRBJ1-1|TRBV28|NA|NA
TGTGCCAGCACCAACCCGACAGGTCGGACTGAAGCTTTCTTT
CASTNPTGRTEAFF
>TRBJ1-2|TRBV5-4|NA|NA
TGTGCCAGCACCGAGGGGAGGACTAACTATGGCTACACCTTC
CASTEGRTNYGYTF
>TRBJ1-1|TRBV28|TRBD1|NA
TGTGCCAGCAGTTCGCAGGGGGCGATCACTGAAGCTTTCTTT
CASSSQGAITEAFF
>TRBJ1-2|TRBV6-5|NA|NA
TGTGCCAGCAGTTACGGCTCCAGGGGATATGGCTACACCTTC
CASSYGSRGYGYTF
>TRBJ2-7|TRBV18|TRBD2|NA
TGTGCCAGCTCACCAGGGACTAGCGGGCGCTCCTTCTCCTACGAGCAGTACTTC
CASSPGTSGRSFSYEQYF
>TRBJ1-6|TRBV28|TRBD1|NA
TGTGCCAGCAGTTCACAGGGGGTTGGCTCCTATAATTCACCCCTCCACTTT
CASSSQGVGSYNSPLHF
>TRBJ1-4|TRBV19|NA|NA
TGTGCCAGTAGTATAGCGTTAACTAATGAAAAACTGTTTTTT
CASSIALTNEKLFF
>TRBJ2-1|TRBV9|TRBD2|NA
TGTGCCAGCAGCGTAGGAGGACTAGCGGGAATTTATGAGCAGTTCTTC
CASSVGGLAGIYEQFF
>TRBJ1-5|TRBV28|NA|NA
TGTGCCAGCAGTTCCGAGATGGTCCCGAATCAGCCCCAGCATTTT
CASSSEMVPNQPQHF
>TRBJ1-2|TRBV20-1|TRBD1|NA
TGCAGTGCTGGTGGGGACAGGGGAGGGCAAGGCTACACCTTC
CSAGGDRGGQGYTF
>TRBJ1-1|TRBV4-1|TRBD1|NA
TGCGCCAGCAGCCAGGGACAGGGTGGCACTGAAGCTTTCTTT
CASSQGQGGTEAFF
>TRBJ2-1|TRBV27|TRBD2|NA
TGTGCCAGCAGTCTCTCGAAGGGACTAGCGGGAGTCTCGGACAATGAGCAGTTCTTC
CASSLSKGLAGVSDNEQFF
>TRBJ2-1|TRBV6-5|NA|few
TGTGCCAGCAGTTACTCCCCGGTTGATAACAATGAGCAGTTCTTC
CASSYSPVDNNEQFF
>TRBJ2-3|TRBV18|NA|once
TGTGCCAGCTCACCACCCCAGACTAGCACAGATACGCAGTATTTT
CASSPPQTSTDTQYF
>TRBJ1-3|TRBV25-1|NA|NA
TGTGCCAGCACCCCATCTGGAAACACCATATATTTT
CASTPSGNTIYF
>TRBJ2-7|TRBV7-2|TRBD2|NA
TGTGCCAGCAGCTTAAGTAGCGGGAACACCTACGAGCAGTACTTC
CASSLSSGNTYEQYF
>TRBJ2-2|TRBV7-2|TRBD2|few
TGTGCCAGCAGGTCTAGCGGAGTAAACACCGGGGAGCTGTTTTTT
CASRSSGVNTGELFF
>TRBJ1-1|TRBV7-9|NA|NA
TGTGCCAGCAGCTTAGTAACAGGGCGGGACACTGAAGCTTTCTTT
CASSLVTGRDTEAFF
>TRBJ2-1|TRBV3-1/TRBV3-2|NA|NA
TGTGCCAGCACCTCTACCTACAATGAGCAGTTCTTC
CASTSTYNEQFF
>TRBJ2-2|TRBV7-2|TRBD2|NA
TGTGCCAGCAGCTTAGTCCAGACTAGCGCCCTCACCGGGGAGCTGTTTTTT
CASSLVQTSALTGELFF
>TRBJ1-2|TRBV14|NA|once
TGTGCCAGCAGCCAAGATCTGTCGGGTGGCTACACCTTC
CASSQDLSGGYTF
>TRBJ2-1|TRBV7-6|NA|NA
TGTGCCAGCAGCTCCAGACACTTAGCGGACCGCTCCTACAATGAGCAGTTCTTC
CASSSRHLADRSYNEQFF
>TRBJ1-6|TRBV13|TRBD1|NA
TGTGCCAGCAGCCTCACAGGGGGAAATTCACCCCTCCACTTT
CASSLTGGNSPLHF
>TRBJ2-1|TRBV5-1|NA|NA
TGCGCCAGCAGCTACTCCTCGGGAAATGAGCAGTTCTTC
CASSYSSGNEQFF
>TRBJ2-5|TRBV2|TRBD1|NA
TGTGCCAGCCTGGGCCGACAGGGGCCGGGAGAGACCCAGTACTTC
CASLGRQGPGETQYF
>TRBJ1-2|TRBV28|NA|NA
TGTGCCAGCAGTTTGGCATATGGCTACACCTTC
CASSLAYGYTF
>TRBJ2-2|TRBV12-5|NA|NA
TGTGCTAGTGGTTTGTTTTCAGGGCAGCCCGGGGAGCTGTTTTTT
CASGLFSGQPGELFF
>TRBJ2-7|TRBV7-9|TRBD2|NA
TGTGCCAGCAGCTCTTCAAGCGGGAGCTTGAGGCAGTACTTC
CASSSSSGSLRQYF
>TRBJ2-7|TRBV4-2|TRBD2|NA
TGTGCCAGCAGCCATGGAATAGCGGGAGTCGAGCAGTACTTC
CASSHGIAGVEQYF
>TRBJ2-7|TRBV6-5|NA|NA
TGTGCCAGCAAATCCGGGGGAACCTCCTACGAGCAGTACTTC
CASKSGGTSYEQYF
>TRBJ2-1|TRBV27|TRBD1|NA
TGTGCCAGCAGTCAAAGGGACAGTTACAATGAGCAGTTCTTC
CASSQRDSYNEQFF
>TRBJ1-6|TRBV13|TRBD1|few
TGTGCCAGCAGCTTCCCGGGACAGGGGGGAAGTTCACCCCTCCACTTT
CASSFPGQGGSSPLHF
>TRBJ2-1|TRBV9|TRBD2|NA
TGTGCCAGCAGCGTAGTCGGGACTAGGGATGAGCAGTTCTTC
CASSVVGTRDEQFF
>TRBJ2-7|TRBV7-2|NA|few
TGTGCCAGCAGTGAGAGGGGCGGGGCTAGCGCTTCCTACGAGCAGTACTTC
CASSERGGASASYEQYF
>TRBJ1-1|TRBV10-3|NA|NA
TGTGCCACTTATCGGTTAGGAGACACTGAAGCTTTCTTT
CATYRLGDTEAFF
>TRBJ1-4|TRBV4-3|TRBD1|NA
TGCGCCAGCAGCCAAAGGGACAGCCCAACTAATGAAAAACTGTTTTTT
CASSQRDSPTNEKLFF
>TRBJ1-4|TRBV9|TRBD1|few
TGTGCCAGCAGCGTAGGAGGGGGACAGGGACATGAAAAACTGTTTTTT
CASSVGGGQGHEKLFF
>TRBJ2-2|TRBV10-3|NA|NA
TGTGCCATCAGTGAGTCAAGGGGTAACACCGGGGAGCTGTTTTTT
CAISESRGNTGELFF
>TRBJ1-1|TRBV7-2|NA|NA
TGTGCCAGCAGCCTCCGACGGGGTGAAGCATCTGAAGCTTTCTTT
CASSLRRGEASEAFF
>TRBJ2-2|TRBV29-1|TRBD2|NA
TGCAGCGTGCGGGTAGCGGGAGGGCCAACCGGGGAGCTGTTTTTT
CSVRVAGGPTGELFF
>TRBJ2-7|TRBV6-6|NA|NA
TGTGCCAGCAGCTACCAATCCTACGAGCAGTACTTC
CASSYQSYEQYF
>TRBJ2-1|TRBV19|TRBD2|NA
TGTGCCAGTCGCGGGAGTAGGGTTGAGCAGTTCTTC
CASRGSRVEQFF
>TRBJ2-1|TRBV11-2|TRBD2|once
TGTGCCAGCAGCCCCCTCCTTCCGACCGGGACTAGCGGGAGAGATGAGCAGTTCTTC
CASSPLLPTGTSGRDEQFF
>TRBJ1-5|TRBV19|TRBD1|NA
TGTGCCAGTAGCTGGATAGGACAGGGGATGAATCAGCCCCAGCATTTT
CASSWIGQGMNQPQHF
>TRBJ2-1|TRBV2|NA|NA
TGTGCCAGCAGTGATGACACCACCTACAATGAGCAGTTCTTC
CASSDDTTYNEQFF
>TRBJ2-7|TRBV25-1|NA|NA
TGTGCCAGCATGTCCGGGGGCGAGCAGTACTTC
CASMSGGEQYF
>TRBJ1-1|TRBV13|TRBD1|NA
TGTGCCAGCAGACTACTGGGACAGGGGGCTTACACTGAAGCTTTCTTT
CASRLLGQGAYTEAFF
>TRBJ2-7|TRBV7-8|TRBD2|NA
TGTGCCAGCAGCTTAGTTGGACTAGCGGCTATCGGTCAATACGAGCAGTACTTC
CASSLVGLAAIGQYEQYF
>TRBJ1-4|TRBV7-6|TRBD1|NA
TGTGCCAGCAGCTTAGGGCAGGGGGCCCCTAATGAAAAACTGTTTTTT
CASSLGQGAPNEKLFF
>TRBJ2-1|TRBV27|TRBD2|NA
TGTGCCAGCAGTTTCAACCCAAGAAGCGGGAGAAACAATGAGCAGTTCTTC
CASSFNPRSGRNNEQFF
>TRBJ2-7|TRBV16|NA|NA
TGTGCCAGCAGCCTCAGGACAACCTACGAGCAGTACTTC
CASSLRTTYEQYF
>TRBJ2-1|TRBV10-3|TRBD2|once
TGTGCCATCAGCTCGCCGGGACTAGATTACAATGAGCAGTTCTTC
CAISSPGLDYNEQFF
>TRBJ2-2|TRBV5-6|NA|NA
TGTGCCAGCAGCTTGGGGGCAGGGGCGAACACCGGGGAGCTGTTTTTT
CASSLGAGANTGELFF
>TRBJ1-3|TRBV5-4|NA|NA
TGTGCCAGCAGCTTGAGTAGTCGCGGGCAGGAGAGCTCTGGAAACACCATATATTTT
CASSLSSRGQESSGNTIYF